This T cell receptor (beta chain) is drawn from a study of cytomegalovirus exposure and HLA in healthy donors. Primers: 60 Vbeta forward and 13 Jbeta reverse. Only in-frame clones appear in the TCRdb table, and some are missing; sequencing was by immunoSEQ multiplex PCR. The table includes approximately 97,000 clones, 81% detected once. The CDR3 is 15 amino acids. Germline V lookup: CDR1 SGHAT, CDR2 FQDESV (reference sequence). V dropped 6 bases and J dropped 0 bases, with 15 bases sitting between them. Specimen: PBMCs. The sequence was collected from a woman aged 70-85 years in good health and CMV-seropositive. The chain uses TRBV11-1 and TRBJ2-7; no clear D. In DNA form, the CDR3 reads TGTGCCAGCAGTCCCGCCCAGCGCATCTCCTACGAGCAGTACTTC. Amino acid sequence: CASSPAQRISYEQYF.